The clone carrying this TCR beta chain showed up just once. What it binds is not known. The V gene lost 4 bases and the J gene lost 6 bases, with 19 bases spanning the gap. The V gene's germline CDR1 is SGHVS and CDR2 FNYEAQ. This CDR3 has 15 amino acids. The data were obtained in a study of cytomegalovirus exposure and HLA in healthy donors. Whole-study findings and limits: The likely explanation for a cluster of highly shared sequence variants was sequencing artifact.

PCR involved 60 Vbeta and 13 Jbeta primers. Here immunoSEQ multiplex PCR was the method, and the copy in TCRdb shows in-frame clones only, minus some. This sample has under 150,000 clones, with 70% to 80% found just once. Regarding donors, all were healthy bone marrow donors. The sequence was collected from a woman aged 35 to 49 in good health and CMV-seropositive. The V gene is TRBV7-6, the J gene TRBJ2-7; D is uncertain. Input material: PBMCs. The CDR3 loop is CASSSNPTNLGEQYF. DNA for the CDR3: TGTGCCAGCAGCTCAAACCCAACTAACCTGGGCGAGCAGTACTTC.